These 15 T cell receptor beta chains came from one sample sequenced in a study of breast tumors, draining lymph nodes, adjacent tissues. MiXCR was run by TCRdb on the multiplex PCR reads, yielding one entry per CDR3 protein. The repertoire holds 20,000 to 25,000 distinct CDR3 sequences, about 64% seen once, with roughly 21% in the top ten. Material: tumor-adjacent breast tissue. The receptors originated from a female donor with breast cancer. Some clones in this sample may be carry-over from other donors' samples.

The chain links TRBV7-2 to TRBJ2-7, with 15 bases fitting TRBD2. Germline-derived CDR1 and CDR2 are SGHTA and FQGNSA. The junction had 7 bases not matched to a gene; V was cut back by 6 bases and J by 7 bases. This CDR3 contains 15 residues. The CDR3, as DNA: TGTGCCAGCAGTCAACCGGGACTAGCGGGAGGAGAGCAGTACTTC. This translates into CASSQPGLAGGEQYF.

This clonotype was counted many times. CDR3 sequence reads: CASSRTGGWDQPQHF. Written as DNA, the CDR3 is TGTGCCAGCAGCCGCACAGGGGGCTGGGATCAGCCCCAGCATTTT. The genes are TRBV11-2 and TRBJ1-5; the match to TRBD1 covers 9 bases. Looked up from germline, CDR1 is SGHAT and CDR2 is FQNNGV. CDR3 size: 15 residues. V trimming: 5 bases; J trimming: 5 bases; junction bases outside the gene matches: 7.

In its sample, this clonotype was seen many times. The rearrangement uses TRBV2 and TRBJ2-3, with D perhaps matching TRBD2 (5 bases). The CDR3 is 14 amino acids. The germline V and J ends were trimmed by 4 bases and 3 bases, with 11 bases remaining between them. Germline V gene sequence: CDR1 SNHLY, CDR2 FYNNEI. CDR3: CASSGKRGTDTQYF. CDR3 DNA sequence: TGTGCCAGCAGTGGTAAGCGAGGGACAGATACGCAGTATTTT.

CDR3 sequence reads: CASSQSSGLAGRNEQFF. The DNA of the CDR3 is TGCGCCAGCAGCCAGTCATCGGGACTAGCGGGGCGGAATGAGCAGTTCTTC. This chain joins TRBV4-3 and TRBJ2-1; TRBD2 aligns across 13 bases. V was clipped by 3 bases and J by 7 bases; unmatched bases: 9. CDR1 LGHNA and CDR2 YSLEER come from the germline V gene. CDR3 size: 17 residues.

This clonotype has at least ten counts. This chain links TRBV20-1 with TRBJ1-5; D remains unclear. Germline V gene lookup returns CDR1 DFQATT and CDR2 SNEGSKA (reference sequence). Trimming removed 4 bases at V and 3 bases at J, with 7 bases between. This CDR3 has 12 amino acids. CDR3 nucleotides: TGCAGTGCTACCACGAACAATCAGCCCCAGCATTTT. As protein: CSATTNNQPQHF.

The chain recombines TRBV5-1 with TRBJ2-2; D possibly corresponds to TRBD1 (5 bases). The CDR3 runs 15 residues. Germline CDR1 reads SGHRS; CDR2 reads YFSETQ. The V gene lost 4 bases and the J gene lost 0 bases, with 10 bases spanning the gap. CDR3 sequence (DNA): TGCGCCAGCAGCGTGGACAACGCGAACACCGGGGAGCTGTTTTTT. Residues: CASSVDNANTGELFF.

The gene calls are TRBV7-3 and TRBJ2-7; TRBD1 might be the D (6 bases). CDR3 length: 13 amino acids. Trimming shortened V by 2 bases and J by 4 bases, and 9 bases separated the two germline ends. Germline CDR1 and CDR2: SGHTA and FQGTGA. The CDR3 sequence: CASSLDRSYEQYF. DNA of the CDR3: TGTGCCAGCAGCTTAGACAGGTCTTACGAGCAGTACTTC. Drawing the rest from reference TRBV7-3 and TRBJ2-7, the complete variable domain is GAGVSQTPSNKVTEKGKYVELRCDPISGHTALYWYRQSLGQGPEFLIYFQGTGAADDSGLPNDRFFAVRPEGSVSTLKIQRTERGDSAVYLCASSLDRSYEQYFGPGTRLTVT.

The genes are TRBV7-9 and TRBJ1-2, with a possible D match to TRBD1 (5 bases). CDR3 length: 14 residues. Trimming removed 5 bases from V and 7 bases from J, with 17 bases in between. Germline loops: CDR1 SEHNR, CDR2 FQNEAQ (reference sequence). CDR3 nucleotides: TGTGCCAGCAGCGGACTAGCGGGGGGGGGTGGCTACACCTTC. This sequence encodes CASSGLAGGGGYTF.

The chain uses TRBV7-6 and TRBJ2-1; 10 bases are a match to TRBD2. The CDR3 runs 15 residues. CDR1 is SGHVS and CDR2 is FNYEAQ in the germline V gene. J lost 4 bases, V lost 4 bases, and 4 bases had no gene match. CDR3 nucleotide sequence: TGTGCCAGCAGCTCCGGGACTAGCGATTACAATGAGCAGTTCTTC. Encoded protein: CASSSGTSDYNEQFF.

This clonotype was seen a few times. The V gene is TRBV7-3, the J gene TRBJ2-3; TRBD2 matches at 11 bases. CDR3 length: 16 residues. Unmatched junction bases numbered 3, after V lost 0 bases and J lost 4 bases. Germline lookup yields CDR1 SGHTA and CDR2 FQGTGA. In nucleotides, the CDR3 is TGTGCCAGCAGCTTAACGACTAGCGGGGTTTCAGATACGCAGTATTTT. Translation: CASSLTTSGVSDTQYF.

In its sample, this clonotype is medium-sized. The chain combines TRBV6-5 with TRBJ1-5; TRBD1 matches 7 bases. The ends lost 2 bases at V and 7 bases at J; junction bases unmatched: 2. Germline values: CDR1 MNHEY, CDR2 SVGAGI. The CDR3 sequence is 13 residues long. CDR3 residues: CASSYGQAQPQHF. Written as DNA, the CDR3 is TGTGCCAGCAGTTACGGACAGGCCCAGCCCCAGCATTTT.

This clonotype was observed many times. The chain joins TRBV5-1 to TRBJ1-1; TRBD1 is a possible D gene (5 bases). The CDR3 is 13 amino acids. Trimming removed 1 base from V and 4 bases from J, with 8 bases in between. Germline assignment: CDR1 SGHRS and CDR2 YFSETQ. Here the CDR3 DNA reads TGCGCCAGCAGCTTGTTGGGGGGCACTGAAGCTTTCTTT. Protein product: CASSLLGGTEAFF.

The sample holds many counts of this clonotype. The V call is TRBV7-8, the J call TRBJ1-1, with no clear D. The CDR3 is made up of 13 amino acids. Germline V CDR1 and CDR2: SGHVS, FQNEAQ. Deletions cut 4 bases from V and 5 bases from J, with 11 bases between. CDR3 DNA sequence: TGTGCCAGCAGCTCATTTCGGGAAACTGAAGCTTTCTTT. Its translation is CASSSFRETEAFF. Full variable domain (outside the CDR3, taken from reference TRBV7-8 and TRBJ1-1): GAGVSQSPRYKVAKRGQDVALRCDPISGHVSLFWYQQALGQGPEFLTYFQNEAQLDKSGLPSDRFFAERPEGSVSTLKIQRTQQEDSAVYLCASSSFRETEAFFGQGTRLTVV.

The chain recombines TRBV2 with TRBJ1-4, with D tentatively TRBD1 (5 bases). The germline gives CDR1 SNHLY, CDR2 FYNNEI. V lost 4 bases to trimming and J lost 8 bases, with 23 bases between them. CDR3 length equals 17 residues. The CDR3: CASSVTIAGEWGEKLFF. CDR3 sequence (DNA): TGTGCCAGCAGTGTAACCATAGCGGGGGAGTGGGGAGAAAAACTGTTTTTT.

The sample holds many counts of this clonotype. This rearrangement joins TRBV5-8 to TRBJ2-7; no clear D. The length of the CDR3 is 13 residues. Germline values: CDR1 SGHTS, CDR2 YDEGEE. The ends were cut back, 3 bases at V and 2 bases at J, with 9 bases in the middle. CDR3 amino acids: CASSSPTPYEQYF. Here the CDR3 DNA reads TGTGCCAGCAGCTCACCCACCCCCTACGAGCAGTACTTC. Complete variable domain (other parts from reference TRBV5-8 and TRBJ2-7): EAGVTQSPTHLIKTRGQQATLRCSPISGHTSVYWYQQALGLGLQFLLWYDEGEERNRGNFPPRFSGRQFPNYSSELNVNALELEDSALYLCASSSPTPYEQYFGPGTRLTVT.